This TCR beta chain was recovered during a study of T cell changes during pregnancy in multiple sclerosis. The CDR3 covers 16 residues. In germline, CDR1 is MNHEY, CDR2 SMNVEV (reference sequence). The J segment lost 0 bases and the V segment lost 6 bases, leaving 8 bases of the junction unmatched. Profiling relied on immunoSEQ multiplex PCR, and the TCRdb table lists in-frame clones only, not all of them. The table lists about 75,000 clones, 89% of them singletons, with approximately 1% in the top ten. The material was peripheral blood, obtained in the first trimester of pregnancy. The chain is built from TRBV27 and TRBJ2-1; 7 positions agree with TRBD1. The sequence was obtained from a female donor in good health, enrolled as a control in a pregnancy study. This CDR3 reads CASRITGVPSYNEQFF. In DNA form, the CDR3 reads TGTGCCAGCAGGATCACAGGGGTTCCCTCCTACAATGAGCAGTTCTTC.